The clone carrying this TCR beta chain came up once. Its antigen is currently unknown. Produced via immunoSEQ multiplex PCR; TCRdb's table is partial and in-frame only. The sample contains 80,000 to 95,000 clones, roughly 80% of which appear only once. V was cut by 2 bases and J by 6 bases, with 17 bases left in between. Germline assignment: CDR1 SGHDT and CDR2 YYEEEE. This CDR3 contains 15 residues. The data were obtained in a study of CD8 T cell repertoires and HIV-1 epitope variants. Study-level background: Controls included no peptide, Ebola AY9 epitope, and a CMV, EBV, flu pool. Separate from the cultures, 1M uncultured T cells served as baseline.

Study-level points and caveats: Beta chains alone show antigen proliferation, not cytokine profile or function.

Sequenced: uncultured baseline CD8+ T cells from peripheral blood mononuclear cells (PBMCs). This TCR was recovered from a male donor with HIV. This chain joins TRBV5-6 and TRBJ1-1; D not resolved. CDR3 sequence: CASSFSSAAGAEAFF. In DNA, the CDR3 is TGTGCCAGCAGCTTCAGTAGTGCAGCTGGTGCTGAAGCTTTCTTT.